Listed below are T cell receptor beta chains from one sample, sequenced in a study of blood T cell repertoires in COVID-19. Assay used: immunoSEQ multiplex PCR; TCRdb lists only in-frame clones, some missing. Found here are some 400,000 clones, approximately 90% of them singletons; the top ten hold around 0.94%. Sequenced sample: PBMCs or T cells enriched from blood (not recorded which). The receptor source for this set is a woman in her 40s who had been exposed to COVID-19. CDR3s include the opening cysteine and the closing phenylalanine or tryptophan. Fields, in order: clone size, V gene, D gene, J gene, CDR3 DNA, CDR3 protein. A D gene is named only where the DNA matches it firmly. Rows give clone size only sometimes, using once, few, many, or a class for an expanded clone.

size: .
V: TRBV11-2
D: .
J: TRBJ2-7
DNA: TGTGCCAGCAGCTTAAGCCTCTCCTACGAGCAGTACTTC
CDR3: CASSLSLSYEQYF

size: few
V: TRBV30
D: .
J: TRBJ2-7
DNA: TGTGCCTGGAGTGAAGGTCCTAGGGAGCAGTACTTC
CDR3: CAWSEGPREQYF

size: once
V: TRBV6-5
D: TRBD2
J: TRBJ2-5
DNA: TGTGCCAGCCACTGGGCTAGCGGGCACGAAGAGACCCAGTACTTC
CDR3: CASHWASGHEETQYF

size: once
V: TRBV19
D: .
J: TRBJ2-5
DNA: TGTGCCAGTAGTATCGGGATCCGGGGGGAGACCCAGTACTTC
CDR3: CASSIGIRGETQYF

size: .
V: TRBV5-6
D: TRBD1
J: TRBJ1-1
DNA: TGTGCCAGCAGCTTGGCCAAGGGGGCGTGGACTGAAGCTTTCTTT
CDR3: CASSLAKGAWTEAFF

size: .
V: TRBV19
D: TRBD1
J: TRBJ2-3
DNA: TGTGCCAGTAGTACGGACAGGGGTTTTAATACGCAGTATTTT
CDR3: CASSTDRGFNTQYF

size: .
V: TRBV9
D: .
J: TRBJ2-5
DNA: TGTGCCAGCAGCCTAGTAGGGAGAGGGGGAGAGACCCAGTACTTC
CDR3: CASSLVGRGGETQYF

size: .
V: TRBV7-9
D: .
J: TRBJ1-3
DNA: TGTGCCAGCAGCCATAGACAGCTCTCTGGAAACACCATATATTTT
CDR3: CASSHRQLSGNTIYF

size: once
V: TRBV10-1
D: .
J: TRBJ2-3
DNA: TGCGCCAGCATGGACTCTCGCGATACGCAGTATTTT
CDR3: CASMDSRDTQYF

size: .
V: TRBV7-8
D: .
J: TRBJ1-1
DNA: TGTGCCAGCAGCCCACAGAACACTGAAGCTTTCTTT
CDR3: CASSPQNTEAFF

size: .
V: TRBV19
D: TRBD1
J: TRBJ1-3
DNA: TGTGCCAGTAGTAATCAGGGGGCGTCTGGAAACACCATATATTTT
CDR3: CASSNQGASGNTIYF

size: .
V: TRBV21-1
D: .
J: TRBJ1-3
DNA: TGTGCCAGCAGCAAACTGGACAGGGATCATGGAAACACCATATATTTT
CDR3: CASSKLDRDHGNTIYF

size: .
V: TRBV19
D: .
J: TRBJ1-2
DNA: TGTGCCAGTAGTGTCGAAAGGGGCTATGGCTACACCTTC
CDR3: CASSVERGYGYTF

size: .
V: TRBV7-2
D: .
J: TRBJ1-3
DNA: TGTGCCAGCAGGGGGGGAGTCTCTGGAAACACCATATATTTT
CDR3: CASRGGVSGNTIYF

size: .
V: TRBV7-8
D: TRBD1
J: TRBJ1-2
DNA: TGTGCCAGCAGCCTCCGGGACAGGGGTTTTTCTAACTATGGCTACACCTTC
CDR3: CASSLRDRGFSNYGYTF

size: .
V: TRBV7-9
D: .
J: TRBJ1-6
DNA: TGTGCCAGCAGCCCGAGGGGGTACAGGGACTCACCCCTCCACTTT
CDR3: CASSPRGYRDSPLHF

size: .
V: TRBV18
D: .
J: TRBJ1-2
DNA: TGTGCCAGCTCACTGACAGGAAACTATGGCTACACCTTC
CDR3: CASSLTGNYGYTF

size: .
V: TRBV3-1/TRBV3-2
D: .
J: TRBJ1-6
DNA: TGTGCCAGCAGCCACCCACTGGACCTCCCGGGGTCACCCCTCCACTTT
CDR3: CASSHPLDLPGSPLHF

size: .
V: TRBV5-6
D: TRBD1
J: TRBJ1-2
DNA: TGTGCCAGCAGCACGGTCTTACGGACAGGCCCTGGGAATGGCTACACCTTC
CDR3: CASSTVLRTGPGNGYTF

size: .
V: TRBV2
D: .
J: TRBJ1-5
DNA: TGTGCCAGCATGGGCCGCAGCAATCAGCCCCAGCATTTT
CDR3: CASMGRSNQPQHF

size: .
V: TRBV30
D: TRBD2
J: TRBJ2-3
DNA: TGTGCCTGGAGTGTCTCGGCGGGAGTTGAGTATTTT
CDR3: CAWSVSAGVEYF

size: .
V: TRBV30
D: .
J: TRBJ2-2
DNA: TGTGCCTGGTGGAGGCAGAACACCGGGGAGCTGTTTTTT
CDR3: CAWWRQNTGELFF

size: .
V: TRBV5-4
D: TRBD1
J: TRBJ1-1
DNA: TGTGCCAGCAGCTCGGCAGGGGGCCGAACTGAAGCTTTCTTT
CDR3: CASSSAGGRTEAFF

size: .
V: TRBV19
D: .
J: TRBJ2-6
DNA: TGTGCCAGTAGTATATACTCTGGGGCCAACGTCCTGACTTTC
CDR3: CASSIYSGANVLTF